Presented here are 5 T cell receptor beta chains from one specimen sequenced in a study of control samples from healthy donors and cancer patients. Repertoires were generated with immunoSEQ multiplex PCR, while TCRdb's copy carries only in-frame clones and drops some. The repertoire holds under 150,000 clones, more than 75% seen once, with less than 9.5% in the top ten. The sequenced sample consisted of blood. These TCRs come from a man aged 35 to 55 in good health.

This chain connects TRBV4-1 to TRBJ2-3; 15 positions match TRBD2. V lost 3 bases and J lost 6; bases outside the gene matches: 10. The CDR3 has 18 residues. Germline assignment: CDR1 MGHRA and CDR2 YSYEKL. The chain's CDR3 is CASSQGGLAGGPLDTQYF. The CDR3 coding sequence is TGCGCCAGCAGCCAGGGTGGACTAGCGGGGGGGCCGTTGGATACGCAGTATTTT.

This clone appeared once. The rearrangement links TRBV7-9 to TRBJ2-1; TRBD1 aligns across 8 bases. J gave up 0 bases and V 1 base, and 2 bases lay outside the gene matches. This CDR3 spans 16 amino acids. Germline V lookup: CDR1 SEHNR, CDR2 FQNEAQ (reference sequence). The CDR3 region is CASSLGTGSSYNEQFF. CDR3 DNA: TGTGCCAGCAGCTTAGGGACAGGGAGCTCCTACAATGAGCAGTTCTTC.

The rearrangement joins TRBV5-1 to TRBJ1-6; 8 positions match TRBD1. Germline values: CDR1 SGHRS, CDR2 YFSETQ. CDR3 size: 14 residues. V shed 4 bases and J 10 bases; nucleotides not matched to a gene: 7. CDR3 amino acids: CASSPGTGQSPLHF. The DNA for the CDR3 is TGCGCCAGCAGCCCAGGGACAGGACAATCACCCCTCCACTTT.

The chain carries TRBV6-5 and TRBJ1-2, with TRBD1 identical over 9 bases. The CDR3 runs 15 residues. V lost 7 bases and J lost 5; bases outside the gene matches: 11. Germline V CDR1 and CDR2: MNHEY, SVGAGI. For the CDR3, the DNA is TGTGCCAGCACCCCAGGACAGGGGAATGGTTATGGCTACACCTTC. Translated, it gives CASTPGQGNGYGYTF.

The chain links TRBV7-3 to TRBJ1-1; 7 bases are shared with TRBD1. V trimming: 2 bases; J trimming: 4 bases; junction bases outside the gene matches: 4. Germline CDR1 SGHTA, CDR2 FQGTGA. CDR3 length: 14 residues. In DNA form, the CDR3 reads TGTGCCAGCAGCTTACAAGGGGGCATCACTGAAGCTTTCTTT. Its translation: CASSLQGGITEAFF.